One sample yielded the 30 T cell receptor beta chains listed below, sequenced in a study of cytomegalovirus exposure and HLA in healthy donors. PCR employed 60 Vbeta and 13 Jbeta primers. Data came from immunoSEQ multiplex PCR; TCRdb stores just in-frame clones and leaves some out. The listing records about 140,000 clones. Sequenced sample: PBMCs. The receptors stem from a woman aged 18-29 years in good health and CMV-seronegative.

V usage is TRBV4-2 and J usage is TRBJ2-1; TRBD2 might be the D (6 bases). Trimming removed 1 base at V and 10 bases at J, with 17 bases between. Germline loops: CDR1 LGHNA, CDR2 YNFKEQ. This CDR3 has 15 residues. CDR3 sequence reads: CASSQGGDPSTEQFF. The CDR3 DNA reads TGTGCCAGCAGCCAAGGGGGGGACCCATCGACGGAGCAGTTCTTC.

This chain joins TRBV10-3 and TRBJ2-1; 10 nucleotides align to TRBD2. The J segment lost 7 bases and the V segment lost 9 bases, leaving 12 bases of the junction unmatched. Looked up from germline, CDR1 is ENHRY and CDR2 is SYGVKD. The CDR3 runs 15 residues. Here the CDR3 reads CAITDPGLAINEQFF. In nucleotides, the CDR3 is TGTGCCATAACAGACCCGGGACTAGCGATAAATGAGCAGTTCTTC.

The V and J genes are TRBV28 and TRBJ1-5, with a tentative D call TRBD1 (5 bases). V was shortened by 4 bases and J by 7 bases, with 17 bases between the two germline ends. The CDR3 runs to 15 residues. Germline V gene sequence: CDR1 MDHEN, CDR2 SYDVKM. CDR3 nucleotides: TGTGCCAGCAGTTCACCAGGCCTCAGGGCCCAGCCCCAGCATTTT. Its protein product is CASSSPGLRAQPQHF.

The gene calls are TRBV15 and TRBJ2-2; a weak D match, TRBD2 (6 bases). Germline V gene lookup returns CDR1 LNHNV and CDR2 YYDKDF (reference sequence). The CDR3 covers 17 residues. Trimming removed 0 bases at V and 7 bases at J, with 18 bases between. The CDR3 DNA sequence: TGTGCCACCAGCAGAGATGCCAGCGCGGCGGGGTTCGGGGAGCTGTTTTTT. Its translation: CATSRDASAAGFGELFF. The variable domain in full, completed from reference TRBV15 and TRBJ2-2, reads DAMVIQNPRYQVTQFGKPVTLSCSQTLNHNVMYWYQQKSSQAPKLLFHYYDKDFNNEADTPDNFQSRRPNTSFCFLDIRSPGLGDTAMYLCATSRDASAAGFGELFFGEGSRLTVL.

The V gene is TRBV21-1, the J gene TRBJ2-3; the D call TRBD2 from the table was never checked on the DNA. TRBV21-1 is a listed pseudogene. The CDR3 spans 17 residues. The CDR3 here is CASSKVLEGCRTDTQYF. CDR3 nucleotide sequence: TGTGCCAGCAGCAAAGTTTTGGAGGGTTGCAGGACAGATACGCAGTATTTT.

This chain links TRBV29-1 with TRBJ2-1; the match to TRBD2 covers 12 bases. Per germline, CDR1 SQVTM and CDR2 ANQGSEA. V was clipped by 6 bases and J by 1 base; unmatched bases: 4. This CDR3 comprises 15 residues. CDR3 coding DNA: TGCAGCGTGACTAGCGGGAGAAGTTCCTACAATGAGCAGTTCTTC. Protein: CSVTSGRSSYNEQFF.

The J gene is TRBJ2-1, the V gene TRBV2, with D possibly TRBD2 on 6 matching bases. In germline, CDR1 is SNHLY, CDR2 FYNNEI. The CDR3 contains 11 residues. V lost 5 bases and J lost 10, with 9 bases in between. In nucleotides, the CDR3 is TGTGCCAGCAGTACACGGGGGGAGCAGTTCTTC. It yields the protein CASSTRGEQFF.

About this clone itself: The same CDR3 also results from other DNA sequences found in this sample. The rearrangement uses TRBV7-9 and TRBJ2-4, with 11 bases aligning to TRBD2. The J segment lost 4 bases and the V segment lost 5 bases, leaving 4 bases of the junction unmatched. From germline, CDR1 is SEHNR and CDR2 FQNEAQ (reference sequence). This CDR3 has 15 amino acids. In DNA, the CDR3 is TGTGCCAGCAGCCGTGGACTAGCGGGTAAAAACATTCAGTACTTC. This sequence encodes CASSRGLAGKNIQYF.

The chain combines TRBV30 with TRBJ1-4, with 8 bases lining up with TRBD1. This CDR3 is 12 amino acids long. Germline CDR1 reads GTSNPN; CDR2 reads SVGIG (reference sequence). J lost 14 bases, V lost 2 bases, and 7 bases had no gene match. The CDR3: CAWSPGQVRLFF. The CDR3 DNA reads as TGTGCCTGGAGTCCGGGACAGGTCAGGCTGTTTTTT. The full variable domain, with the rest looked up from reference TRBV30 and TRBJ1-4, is SQTIHQWPATLVQPVGSPLSLECTVEGTSNPNLYWYRQAAGRGLQLLFYSVGIGQISSEVPQNLSASRPQDRQFILSSKKLLLSDSGFYLCAWSPGQVRLFFGSGTQLSVL.

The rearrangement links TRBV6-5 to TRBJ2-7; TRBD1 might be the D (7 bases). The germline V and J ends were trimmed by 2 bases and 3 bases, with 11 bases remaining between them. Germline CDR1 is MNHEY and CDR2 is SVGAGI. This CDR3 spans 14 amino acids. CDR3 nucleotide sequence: TGTGCCAGCAGTTACGCAGGGGGGAACTACGAGCAGTACGTC. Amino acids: CASSYAGGNYEQYV.

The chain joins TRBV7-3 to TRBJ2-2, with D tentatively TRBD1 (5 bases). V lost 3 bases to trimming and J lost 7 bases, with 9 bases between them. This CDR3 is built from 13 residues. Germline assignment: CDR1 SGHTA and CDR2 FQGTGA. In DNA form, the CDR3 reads TGTGCCAGCAGCTTTTCAGGGAACGGGGAGCTGTTTTTT. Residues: CASSFSGNGELFF.

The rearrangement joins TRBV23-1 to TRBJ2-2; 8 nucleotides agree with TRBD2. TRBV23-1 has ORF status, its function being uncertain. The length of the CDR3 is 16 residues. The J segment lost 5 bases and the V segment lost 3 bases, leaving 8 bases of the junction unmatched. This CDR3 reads CASSQPGREETGELFF. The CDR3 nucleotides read TGCGCCAGCAGTCAGCCTGGGCGGGAGGAGACCGGGGAGCTGTTTTTT.

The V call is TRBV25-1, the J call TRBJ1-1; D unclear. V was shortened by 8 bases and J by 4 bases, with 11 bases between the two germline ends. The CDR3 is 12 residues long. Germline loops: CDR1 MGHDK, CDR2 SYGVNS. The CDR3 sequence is CASGQYGTEAFF. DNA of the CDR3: TGTGCCAGCGGGCAGTACGGCACTGAAGCTTTCTTT.

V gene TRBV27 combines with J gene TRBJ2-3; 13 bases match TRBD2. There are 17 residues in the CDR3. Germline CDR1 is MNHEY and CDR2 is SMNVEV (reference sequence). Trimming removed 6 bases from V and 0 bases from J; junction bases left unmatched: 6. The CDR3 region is CASSRTSGRYSTDTQYF. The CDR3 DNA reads TGTGCCAGCAGCCGGACTAGCGGGAGATATAGCACAGATACGCAGTATTTT.

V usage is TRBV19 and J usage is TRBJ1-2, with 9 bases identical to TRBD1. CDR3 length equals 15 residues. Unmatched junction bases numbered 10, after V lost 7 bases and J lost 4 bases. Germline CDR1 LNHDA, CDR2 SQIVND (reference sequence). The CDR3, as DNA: TGTGCCAGTACGACGACCGGGACAGGGACCTATGGCTACACCTTC. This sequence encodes CASTTTGTGTYGYTF.

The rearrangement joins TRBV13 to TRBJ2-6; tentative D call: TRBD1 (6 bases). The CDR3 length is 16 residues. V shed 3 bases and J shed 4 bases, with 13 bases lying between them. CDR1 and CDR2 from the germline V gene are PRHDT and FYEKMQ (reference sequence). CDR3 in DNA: TGTGCCAGCAGCTTTCTGGGGGCGCGCGGGGCCAACGTCCTGACTTTC. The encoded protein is CASSFLGARGANVLTF.

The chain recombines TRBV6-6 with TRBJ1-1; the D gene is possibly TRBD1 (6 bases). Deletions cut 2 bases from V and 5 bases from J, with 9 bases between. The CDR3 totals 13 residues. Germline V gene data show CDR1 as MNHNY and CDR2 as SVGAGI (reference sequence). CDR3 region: CASSYPGVTEAFF. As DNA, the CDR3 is TGTGCCAGCAGTTACCCAGGGGTGACTGAAGCTTTCTTT.

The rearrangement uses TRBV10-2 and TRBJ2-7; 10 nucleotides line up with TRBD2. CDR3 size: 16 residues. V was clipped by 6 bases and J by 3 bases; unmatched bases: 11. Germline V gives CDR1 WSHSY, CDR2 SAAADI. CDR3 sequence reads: CASRARLAGGYYEQYF. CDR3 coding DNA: TGCGCCAGCAGAGCTAGACTAGCGGGCGGGTACTACGAGCAGTACTTC.

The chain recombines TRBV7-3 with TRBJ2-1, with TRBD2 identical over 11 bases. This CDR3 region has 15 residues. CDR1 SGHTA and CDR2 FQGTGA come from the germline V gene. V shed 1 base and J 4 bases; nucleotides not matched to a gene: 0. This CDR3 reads CASSLIAGGYNEQFF. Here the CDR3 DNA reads TGTGCCAGCAGCTTAATAGCGGGAGGGTACAATGAGCAGTTCTTC.

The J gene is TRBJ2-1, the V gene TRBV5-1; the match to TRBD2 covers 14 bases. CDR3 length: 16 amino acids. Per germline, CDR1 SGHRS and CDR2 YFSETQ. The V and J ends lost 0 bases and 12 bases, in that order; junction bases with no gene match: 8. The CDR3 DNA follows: TGCGCCAGCAGCTTGGAAGGGACTAGCGGGAGACAGGGGCAGTTCTTC. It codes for CASSLEGTSGRQGQFF. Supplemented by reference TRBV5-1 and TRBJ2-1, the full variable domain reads KAGVTQTPRYLIKTRGQQVTLSCSPISGHRSVSWYQQTPGQGLQFLFEYFSETQRNKGNFPGRFSGRQFSNSRSEMNVSTLELGDSALYLCASSLEGTSGRQGQFFGPGTRLTVL.

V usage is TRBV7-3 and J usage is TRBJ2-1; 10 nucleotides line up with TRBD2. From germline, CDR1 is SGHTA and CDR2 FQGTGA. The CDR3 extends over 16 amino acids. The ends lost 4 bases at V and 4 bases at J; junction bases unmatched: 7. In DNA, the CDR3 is TGTGCCAGCAGCTCTTGGGCTAGCGGGAGTTACAATGAGCAGTTCTTC. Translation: CASSSWASGSYNEQFF.

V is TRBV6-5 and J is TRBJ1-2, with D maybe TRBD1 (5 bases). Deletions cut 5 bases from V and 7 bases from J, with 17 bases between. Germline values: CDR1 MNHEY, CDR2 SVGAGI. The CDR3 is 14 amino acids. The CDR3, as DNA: TGTGCCAGCAGTCCCGGACGCGGCGGGGGTGGCTACACCTTC. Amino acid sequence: CASSPGRGGGGYTF.

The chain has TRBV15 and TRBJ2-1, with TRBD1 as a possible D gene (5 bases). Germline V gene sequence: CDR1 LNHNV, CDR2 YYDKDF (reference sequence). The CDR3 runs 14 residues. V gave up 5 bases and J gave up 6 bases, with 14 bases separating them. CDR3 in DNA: TGTGCCACCAGCCCTCTCCAGGGTTTCAATGAGCAGTTCTTC. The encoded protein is CATSPLQGFNEQFF.

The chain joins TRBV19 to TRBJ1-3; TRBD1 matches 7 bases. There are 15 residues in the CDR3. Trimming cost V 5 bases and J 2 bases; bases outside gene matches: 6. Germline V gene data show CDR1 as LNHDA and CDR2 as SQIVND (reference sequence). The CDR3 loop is CASSATGDAGNTIYF. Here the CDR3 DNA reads TGTGCCAGTAGTGCAACAGGGGATGCTGGAAACACCATATATTTT.

Here the CDR3 reads CASTPSSRGATYEQYF. The CDR3 region has the DNA TGTGCCAGCACACCATCCTCCAGGGGTGCCACCTACGAGCAGTACTTC. This chain links TRBV27 with TRBJ2-7; D possibly corresponds to TRBD1 (6 bases). The CDR3 sequence is 16 residues long. Germline V lookup: CDR1 MNHEY, CDR2 SMNVEV (reference sequence). V lost 7 bases to trimming and J lost 2 bases, with 21 bases between them.

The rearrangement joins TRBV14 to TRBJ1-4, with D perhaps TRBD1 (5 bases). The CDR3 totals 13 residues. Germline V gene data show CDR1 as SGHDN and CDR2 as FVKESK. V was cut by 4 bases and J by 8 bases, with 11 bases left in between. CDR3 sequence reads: CASSRGHGEKLFF. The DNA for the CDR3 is TGTGCCAGCAGCCGAGGACACGGGGAAAAACTGTTTTTT.

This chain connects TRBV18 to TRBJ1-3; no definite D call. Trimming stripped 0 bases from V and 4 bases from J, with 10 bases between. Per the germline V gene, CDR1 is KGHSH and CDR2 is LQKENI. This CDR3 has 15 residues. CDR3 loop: CASSPPLPRGNTIYF. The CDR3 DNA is TGTGCCAGCTCACCACCGCTACCCAGGGGAAACACCATATATTTT.

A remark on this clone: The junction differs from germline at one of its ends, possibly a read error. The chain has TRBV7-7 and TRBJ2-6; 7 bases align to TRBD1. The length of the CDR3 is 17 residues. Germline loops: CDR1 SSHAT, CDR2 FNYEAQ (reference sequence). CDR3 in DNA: TGTGCTAGCAGTCAAGGGGGCGCCGCCTCTGGGGCCAACGTCCTGACTTTC. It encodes CASSQGGAASGANVLTF.

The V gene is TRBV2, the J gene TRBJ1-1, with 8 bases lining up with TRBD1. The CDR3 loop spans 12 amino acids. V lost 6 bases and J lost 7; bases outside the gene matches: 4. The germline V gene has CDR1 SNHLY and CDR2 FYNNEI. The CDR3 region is CASREDRVEAFF. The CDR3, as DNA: TGTGCCAGCAGGGAGGACAGGGTTGAAGCTTTCTTT.

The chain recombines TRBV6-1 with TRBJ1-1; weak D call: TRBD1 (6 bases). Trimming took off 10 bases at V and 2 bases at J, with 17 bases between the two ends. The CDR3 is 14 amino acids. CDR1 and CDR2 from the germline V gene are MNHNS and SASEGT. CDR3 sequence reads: CATKSGQSNTEAFF. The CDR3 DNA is TGTGCCACCAAATCGGGACAATCAAACACTGAAGCTTTCTTT.